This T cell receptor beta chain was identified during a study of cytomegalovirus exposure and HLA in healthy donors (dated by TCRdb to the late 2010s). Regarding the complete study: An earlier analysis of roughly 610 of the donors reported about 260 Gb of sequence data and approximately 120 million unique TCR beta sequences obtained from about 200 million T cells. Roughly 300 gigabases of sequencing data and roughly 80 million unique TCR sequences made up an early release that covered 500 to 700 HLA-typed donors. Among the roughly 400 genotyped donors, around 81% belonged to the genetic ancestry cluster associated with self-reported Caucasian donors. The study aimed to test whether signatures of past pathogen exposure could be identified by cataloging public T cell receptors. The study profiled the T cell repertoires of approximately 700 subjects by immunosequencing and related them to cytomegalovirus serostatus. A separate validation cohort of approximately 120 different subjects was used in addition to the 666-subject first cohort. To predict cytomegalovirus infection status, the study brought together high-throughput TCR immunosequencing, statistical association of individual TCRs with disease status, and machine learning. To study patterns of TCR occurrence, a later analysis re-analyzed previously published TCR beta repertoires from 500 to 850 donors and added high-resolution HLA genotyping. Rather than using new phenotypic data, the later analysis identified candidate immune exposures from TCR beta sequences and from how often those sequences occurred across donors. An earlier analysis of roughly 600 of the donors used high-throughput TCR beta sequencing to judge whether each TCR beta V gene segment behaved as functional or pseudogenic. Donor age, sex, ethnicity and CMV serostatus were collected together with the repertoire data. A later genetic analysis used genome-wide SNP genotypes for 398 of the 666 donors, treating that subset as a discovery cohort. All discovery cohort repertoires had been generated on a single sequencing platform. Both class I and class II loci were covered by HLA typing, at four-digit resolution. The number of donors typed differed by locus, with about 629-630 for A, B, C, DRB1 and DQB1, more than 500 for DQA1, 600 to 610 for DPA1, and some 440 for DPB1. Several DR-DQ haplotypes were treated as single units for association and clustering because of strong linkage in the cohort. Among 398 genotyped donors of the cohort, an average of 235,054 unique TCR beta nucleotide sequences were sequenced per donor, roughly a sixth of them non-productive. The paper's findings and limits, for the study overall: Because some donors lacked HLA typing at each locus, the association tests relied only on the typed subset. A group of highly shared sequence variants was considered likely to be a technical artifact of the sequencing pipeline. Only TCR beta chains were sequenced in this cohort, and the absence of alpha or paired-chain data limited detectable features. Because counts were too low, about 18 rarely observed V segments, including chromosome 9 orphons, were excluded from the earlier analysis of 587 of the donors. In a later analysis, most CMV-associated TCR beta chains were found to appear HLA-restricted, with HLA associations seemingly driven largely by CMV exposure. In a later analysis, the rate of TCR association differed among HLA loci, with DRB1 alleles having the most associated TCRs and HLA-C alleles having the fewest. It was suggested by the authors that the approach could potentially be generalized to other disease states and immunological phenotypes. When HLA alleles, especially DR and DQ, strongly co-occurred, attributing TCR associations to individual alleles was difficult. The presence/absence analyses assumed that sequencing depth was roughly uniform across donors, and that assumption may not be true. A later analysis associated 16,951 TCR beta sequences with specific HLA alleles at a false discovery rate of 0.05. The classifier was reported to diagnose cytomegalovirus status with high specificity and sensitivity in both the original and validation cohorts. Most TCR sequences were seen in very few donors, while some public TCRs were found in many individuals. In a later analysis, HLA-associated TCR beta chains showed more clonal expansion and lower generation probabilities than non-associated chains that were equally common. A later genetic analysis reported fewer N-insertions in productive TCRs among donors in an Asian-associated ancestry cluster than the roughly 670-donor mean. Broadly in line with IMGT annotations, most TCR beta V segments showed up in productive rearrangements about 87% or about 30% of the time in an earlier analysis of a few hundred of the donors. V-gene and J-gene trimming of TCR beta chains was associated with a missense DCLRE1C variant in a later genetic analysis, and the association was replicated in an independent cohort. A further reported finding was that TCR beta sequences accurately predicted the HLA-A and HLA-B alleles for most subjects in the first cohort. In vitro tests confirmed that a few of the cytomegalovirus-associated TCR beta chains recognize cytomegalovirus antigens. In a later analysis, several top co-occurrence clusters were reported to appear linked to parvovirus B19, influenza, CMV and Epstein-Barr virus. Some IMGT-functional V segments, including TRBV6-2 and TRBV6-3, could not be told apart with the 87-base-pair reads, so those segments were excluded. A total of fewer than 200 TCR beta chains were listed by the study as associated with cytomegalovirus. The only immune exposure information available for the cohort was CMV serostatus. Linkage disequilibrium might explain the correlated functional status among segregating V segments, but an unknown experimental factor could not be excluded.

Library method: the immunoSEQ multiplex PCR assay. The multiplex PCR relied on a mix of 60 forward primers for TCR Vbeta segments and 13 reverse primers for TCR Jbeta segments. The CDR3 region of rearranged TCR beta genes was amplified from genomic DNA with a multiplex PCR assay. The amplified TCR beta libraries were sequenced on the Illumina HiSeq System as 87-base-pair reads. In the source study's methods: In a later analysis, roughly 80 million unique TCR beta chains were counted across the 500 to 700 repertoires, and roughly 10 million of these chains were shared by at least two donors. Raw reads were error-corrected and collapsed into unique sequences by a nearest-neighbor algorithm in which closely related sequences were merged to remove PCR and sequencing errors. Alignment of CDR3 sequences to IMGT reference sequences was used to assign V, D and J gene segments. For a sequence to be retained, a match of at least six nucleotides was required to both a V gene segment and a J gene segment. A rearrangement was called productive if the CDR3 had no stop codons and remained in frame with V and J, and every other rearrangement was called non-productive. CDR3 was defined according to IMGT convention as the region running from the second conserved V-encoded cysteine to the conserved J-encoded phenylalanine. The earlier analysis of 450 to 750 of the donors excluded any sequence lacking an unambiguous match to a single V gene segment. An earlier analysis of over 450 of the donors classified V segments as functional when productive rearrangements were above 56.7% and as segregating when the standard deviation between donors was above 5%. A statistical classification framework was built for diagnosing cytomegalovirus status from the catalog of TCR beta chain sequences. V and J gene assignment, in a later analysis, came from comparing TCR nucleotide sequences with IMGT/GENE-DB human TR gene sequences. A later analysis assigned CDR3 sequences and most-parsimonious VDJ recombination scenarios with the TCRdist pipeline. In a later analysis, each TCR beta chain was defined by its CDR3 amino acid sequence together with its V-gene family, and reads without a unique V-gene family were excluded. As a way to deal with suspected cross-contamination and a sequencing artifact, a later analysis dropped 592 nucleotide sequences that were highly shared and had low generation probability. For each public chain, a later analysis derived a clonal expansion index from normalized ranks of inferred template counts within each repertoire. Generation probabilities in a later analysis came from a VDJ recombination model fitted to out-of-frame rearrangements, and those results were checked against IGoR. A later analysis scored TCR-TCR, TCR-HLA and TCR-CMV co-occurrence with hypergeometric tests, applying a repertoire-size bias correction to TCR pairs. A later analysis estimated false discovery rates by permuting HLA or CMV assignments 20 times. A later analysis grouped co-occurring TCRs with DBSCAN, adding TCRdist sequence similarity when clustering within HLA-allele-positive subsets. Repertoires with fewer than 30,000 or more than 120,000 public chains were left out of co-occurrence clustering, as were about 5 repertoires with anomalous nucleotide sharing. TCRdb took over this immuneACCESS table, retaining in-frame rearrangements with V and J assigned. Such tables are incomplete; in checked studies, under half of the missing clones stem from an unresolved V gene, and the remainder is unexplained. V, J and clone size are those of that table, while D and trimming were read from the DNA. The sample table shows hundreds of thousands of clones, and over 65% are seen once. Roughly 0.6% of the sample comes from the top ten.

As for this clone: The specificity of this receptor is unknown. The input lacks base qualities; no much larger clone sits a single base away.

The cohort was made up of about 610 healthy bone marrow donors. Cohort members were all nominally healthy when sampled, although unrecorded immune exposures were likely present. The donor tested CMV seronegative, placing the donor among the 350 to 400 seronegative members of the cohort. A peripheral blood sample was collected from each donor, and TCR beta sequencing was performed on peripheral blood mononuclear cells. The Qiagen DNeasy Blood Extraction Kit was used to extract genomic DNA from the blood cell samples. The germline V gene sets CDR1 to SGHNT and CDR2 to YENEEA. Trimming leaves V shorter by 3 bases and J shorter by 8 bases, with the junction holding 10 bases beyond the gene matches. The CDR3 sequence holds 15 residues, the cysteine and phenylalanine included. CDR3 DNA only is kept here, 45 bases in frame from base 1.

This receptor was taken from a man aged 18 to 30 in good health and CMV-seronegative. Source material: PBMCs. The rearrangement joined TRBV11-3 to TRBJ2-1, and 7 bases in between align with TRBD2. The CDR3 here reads CASSFNGGSVDEQFF. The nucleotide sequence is TGTGCCAGCAGCTTCAACGGCGGGAGTGTCGATGAGCAGTTCTTC.